The subject of this entry is one TCR beta chain. These data belong to a study of blood T cell repertoires in COVID-19. V lost 0 bases and J lost 8, with 16 bases in between. The germline gives CDR1 LGHDT, CDR2 YNNKEL (reference sequence). The CDR3 has 15 amino acids. The assay was immunoSEQ multiplex PCR, and TCRdb's table has in-frame clones only and misses some. This sample has 65,000 to 85,000 clones, with approximately 80% found just once. This receptor was obtained from a woman aged 55 to 70 with acute or convalescent COVID-19. The sequencing sample was made of peripheral blood. The genes are TRBV3-1 (or the pseudogene TRBV3-2) and TRBJ1-2; perhaps TRBD1 as D (5 bases). Here the CDR3 DNA reads TGTGCCAGCAGCCAAGAGGCTAGGGCAGGGAAAGGCTACACCTTC. Protein sequence: CASSQEARAGKGYTF.